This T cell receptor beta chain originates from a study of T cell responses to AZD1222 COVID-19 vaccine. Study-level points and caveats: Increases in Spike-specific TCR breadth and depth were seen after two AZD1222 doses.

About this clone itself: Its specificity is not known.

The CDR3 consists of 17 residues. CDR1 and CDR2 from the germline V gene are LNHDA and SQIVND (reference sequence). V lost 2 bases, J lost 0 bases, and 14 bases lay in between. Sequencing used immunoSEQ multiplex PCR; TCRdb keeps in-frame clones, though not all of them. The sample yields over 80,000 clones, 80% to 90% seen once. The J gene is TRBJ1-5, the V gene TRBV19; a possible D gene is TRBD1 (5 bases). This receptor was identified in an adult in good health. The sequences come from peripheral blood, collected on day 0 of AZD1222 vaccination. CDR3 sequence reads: CASSINDRPYSNQPQHF. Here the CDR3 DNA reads TGTGCCAGTAGTATAAATGACAGACCTTATAGCAATCAGCCCCAGCATTTT. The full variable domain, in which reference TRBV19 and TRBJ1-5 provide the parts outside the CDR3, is DGGITQSPKYLFRKEGQNVTLSCEQNLNHDAMYWYRQDPGQGLRLIYYSQIVNDFQKGDIAEGYSVSREKKESFPLTVTSAQKNPTAFYLCASSINDRPYSNQPQHFGDGTRLSIL.